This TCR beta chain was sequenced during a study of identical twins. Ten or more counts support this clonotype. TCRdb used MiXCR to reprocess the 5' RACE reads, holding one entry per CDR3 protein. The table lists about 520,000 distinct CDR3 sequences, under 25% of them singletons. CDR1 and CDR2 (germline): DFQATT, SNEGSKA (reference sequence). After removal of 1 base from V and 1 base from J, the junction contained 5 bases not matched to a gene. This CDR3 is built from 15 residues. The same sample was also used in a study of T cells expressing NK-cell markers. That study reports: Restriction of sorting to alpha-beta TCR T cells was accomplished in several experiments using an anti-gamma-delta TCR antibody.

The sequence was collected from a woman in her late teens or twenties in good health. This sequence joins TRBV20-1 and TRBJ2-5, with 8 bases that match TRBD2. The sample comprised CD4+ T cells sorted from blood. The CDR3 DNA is TGCAGTGCTAGAGCTACTAGCGGCCCCCAAGAGACCCAGTACTTC. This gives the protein CSARATSGPQETQYF.